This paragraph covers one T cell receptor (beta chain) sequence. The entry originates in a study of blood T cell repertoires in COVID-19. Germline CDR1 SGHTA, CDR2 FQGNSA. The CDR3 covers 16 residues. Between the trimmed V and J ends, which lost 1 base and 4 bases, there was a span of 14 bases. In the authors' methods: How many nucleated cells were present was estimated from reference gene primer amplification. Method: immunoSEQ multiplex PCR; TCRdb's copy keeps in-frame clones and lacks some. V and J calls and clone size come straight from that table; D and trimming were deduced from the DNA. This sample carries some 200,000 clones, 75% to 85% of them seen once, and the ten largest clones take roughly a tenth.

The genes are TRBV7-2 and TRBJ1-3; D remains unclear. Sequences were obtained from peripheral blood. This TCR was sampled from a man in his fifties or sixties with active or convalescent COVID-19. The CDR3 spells CASSLGGTGMGNTIYF. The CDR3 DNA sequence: TGTGCCAGCAGCTTAGGCGGCACCGGGATGGGAAACACCATATATTTT.